This T cell receptor beta chain comes out of a study of PD-1 blockade in classical Hodgkin lymphoma. V shed 0 bases, J shed 3 bases, and the junction held 0 bases outside the gene matches. Germline V lookup: CDR1 SGHRS, CDR2 YFSETQ. This CDR3 spans 14 amino acids. All the patients suffered relapse after autologous stem cell transplantation, and brentuximab vedotin exposure differed. Notes on the study in general: Repertoire difference causes, possibly disease activity or prior therapy, remain undefined.

Libraries were prepared by immunoSEQ multiplex PCR; TCRdb keeps only in-frame clonotypes and omits some of them. The sample has 15,000 or so clones; roughly 69% are singletons. A remark on this clone: Its antigen is not identified.

This receptor was taken from a human donor with classical Hodgkin lymphoma. Sequenced material: peripheral blood mononuclear cells (PBMCs), taken at baseline. The chain employs TRBV5-1 and TRBJ2-7, with 10 bases that match TRBD2. The CDR3 region has the DNA TGCGCCAGCAGCTTGGTAGCGGGGGGCTACGAGCAGTACTTC. Translated, it gives CASSLVAGGYEQYF. The complete variable domain, with remaining parts taken from reference TRBV5-1 and TRBJ2-7, reads KAGVTQTPRYLIKTRGQQVTLSCSPISGHRSVSWYQQTPGQGLQFLFEYFSETQRNKGNFPGRFSGRQFSNSRSEMNVSTLELGDSALYLCASSLVAGGYEQYFGPGTRLTVT.